The 7 T cell receptor beta chains reported below all come from one sample, sequenced in a study of T cell responses to AZD1222 COVID-19 vaccine. Clones were sequenced by immunoSEQ multiplex PCR, and TCRdb holds only the in-frame ones, with some missing. The sample holds 110,000 or so clones, approximately 91% seen once. This sample comprised peripheral blood, obtained on day 0 of AZD1222 vaccination. These TCRs come from an adult in good health.

The V and J genes are TRBV9 and TRBJ1-3; TRBD1 is a possible D gene (6 bases). Trimming stripped 0 bases from V and 0 bases from J, with 10 bases between. The germline V gene encodes CDR1 SGDLS and CDR2 YYNGEE. This CDR3 has 16 amino acids. CDR3 sequence: CASSVAGAPSGNTIYF. The CDR3 DNA reads TGTGCCAGCAGCGTAGCGGGGGCTCCCTCTGGAAACACCATATATTTT.

This chain joins TRBV6-5 and TRBJ2-1; possible D gene TRBD2, 6 bases. CDR1 is MNHEY and CDR2 is SVGAGI in the germline V gene. The CDR3 totals 14 residues. With 6 bases removed from V and 4 bases from J, the gap between germline ends came to 13 bases. Here the CDR3 reads CASSPAGRYNEQFF. The DNA of the CDR3 is TGTGCCAGCAGCCCCGCGGGGCGGTACAATGAGCAGTTCTTC.

V gene TRBV3-1 (or the pseudogene TRBV3-2) combines with J gene TRBJ1-2; D is unclear. Trimming cost V 4 bases and J 1 base, with 4 bases left between them. Germline assignment: CDR1 LGHDT and CDR2 YNNKEL (reference sequence). The CDR3 is 12 residues long. The CDR3, as DNA: TGTGCCAGCAGCCGTCTTAACTATGGCTACACCTTC. Translation gives CASSRLNYGYTF.

This clone was detected a few times. V usage is TRBV5-1 and J usage is TRBJ2-1; 8 bases match TRBD2. CDR3 length: 16 amino acids. After removal of 3 bases from V and 4 bases from J, the junction contained 9 bases not matched to a gene. In germline, CDR1 is SGHRS, CDR2 YFSETQ. CDR3 loop: CASSYGGRGAYNEQFF. DNA for the CDR3: TGCGCCAGCAGCTATGGAGGGCGGGGGGCGTACAATGAGCAGTTCTTC.

This sequence joins TRBV28 and TRBJ1-2; 10 nucleotides line up with TRBD1. V trimming: 5 bases; J trimming: 5 bases; junction bases outside the gene matches: 14. In germline, CDR1 is MDHEN, CDR2 SYDVKM. The CDR3 extends over 17 amino acids. CDR3 in DNA: TGTGCCAGCAGTGAAGCCGGGACAGGGGTGTTAAATTATGGCTACACCTTC. This sequence encodes CASSEAGTGVLNYGYTF.

The V call is TRBV5-6, the J call TRBJ2-7; D might be TRBD1 (6 bases). This CDR3 has 14 residues. In germline, CDR1 is SGHDT, CDR2 YYEEEE. The ends were cut back, 0 bases at V and 4 bases at J, with 11 bases in the middle. DNA of the CDR3: TGTGCCAGCAGCTTGGGGACAGTGACGTACGAGCAGTACTTC. Protein sequence: CASSLGTVTYEQYF. The full variable domain, with the rest looked up from reference TRBV5-6 and TRBJ2-7, is DAGVTQSPTHLIKTRGQQVTLRCSPKSGHDTVSWYQQALGQGPQFIFQYYEEEERQRGNFPDRFSGHQFPNYSSELNVNALLLGDSALYLCASSLGTVTYEQYFGPGTRLTVT.

This clone appeared a single time. This chain links TRBV30 with TRBJ1-1; TRBD1 might be the D (5 bases). The CDR3 covers 14 residues. Trimming pared 5 bases from V and 1 base from J, leaving 14 bases between. Germline values: CDR1 GTSNPN, CDR2 SVGIG (reference sequence). The DNA of the CDR3 is TGTGCCTGGGGGGGTTGGGCGGCGAACACTGAAGCTTTCTTT. Protein: CAWGGWAANTEAFF.